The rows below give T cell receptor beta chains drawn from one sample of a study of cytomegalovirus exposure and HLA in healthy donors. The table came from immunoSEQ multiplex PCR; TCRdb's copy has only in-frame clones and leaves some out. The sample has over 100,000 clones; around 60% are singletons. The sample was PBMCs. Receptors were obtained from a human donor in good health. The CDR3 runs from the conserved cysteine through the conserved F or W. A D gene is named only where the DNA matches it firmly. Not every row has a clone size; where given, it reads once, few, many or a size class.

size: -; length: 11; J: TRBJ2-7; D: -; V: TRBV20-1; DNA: TGCAGTGCTAGAGGCGATTACGAGCAGTACTTC; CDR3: CSARGDYEQYF
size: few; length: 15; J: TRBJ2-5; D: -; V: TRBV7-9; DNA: TGTGCCAGCAGCCCTATACTGGGGCAGTTGGAGACCCAGTACTTC; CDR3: CASSPILGQLETQYF
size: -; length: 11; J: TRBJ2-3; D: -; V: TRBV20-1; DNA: TGCAGTGCTAGTCGGGTGCATACGCAGTATTTT; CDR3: CSASRVHTQYF
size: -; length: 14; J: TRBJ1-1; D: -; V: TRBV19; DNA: TGTGCCAGTAGTATAGAGGGCGTGAACACTGAAGCTTTCTTT; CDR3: CASSIEGVNTEAFF
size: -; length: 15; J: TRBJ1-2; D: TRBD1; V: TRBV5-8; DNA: TGTGCCAGCAGCCCAGGGACAGGGGGCAGCTATGGCTACACCTTC; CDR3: CASSPGTGGSYGYTF
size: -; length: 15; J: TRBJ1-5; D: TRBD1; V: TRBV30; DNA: TGTGCCTGGAGCGCGGACAGGGGTGGTAATCAGCCCCAGCATTTT; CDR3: CAWSADRGGNQPQHF
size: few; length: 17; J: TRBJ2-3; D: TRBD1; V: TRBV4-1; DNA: TGCGCCAGCAGCCAAGACCGAAACAGGGGCCCCACAGATACGCAGTATTTT; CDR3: CASSQDRNRGPTDTQYF
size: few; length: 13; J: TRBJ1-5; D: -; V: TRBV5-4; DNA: TGTGCCAGCAGCAGAGACAGGAATCAGCCCCAGCATTTT; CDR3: CASSRDRNQPQHF
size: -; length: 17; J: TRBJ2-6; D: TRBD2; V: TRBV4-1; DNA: TGCGCCAGCAGCCACCCCGGGACTAGCCCCGGGGCCAACGTCCTGACTTTC; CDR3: CASSHPGTSPGANVLTF
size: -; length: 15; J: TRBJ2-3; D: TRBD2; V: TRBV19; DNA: TGTGCCAGTGCAACTAGCGGGACTAGCACAGATACGCAGTATTTT; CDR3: CASATSGTSTDTQYF
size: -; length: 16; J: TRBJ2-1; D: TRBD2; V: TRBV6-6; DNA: TGTGCCAGCAGTTACTCAGCCCTAGCGGGAGAGGATGAGCAGTTCTTC; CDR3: CASSYSALAGEDEQFF
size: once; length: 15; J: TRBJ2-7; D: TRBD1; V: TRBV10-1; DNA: TGCGCCAGCAGCGGGGCCGGGACAGGGGCCTACGAGCAGTACTTC; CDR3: CASSGAGTGAYEQYF
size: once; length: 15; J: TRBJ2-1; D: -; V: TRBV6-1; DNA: TGTGCCAGCAGTCCGAGCGGTGCGTCCTACAATGAGCAGTTCTTC; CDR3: CASSPSGASYNEQFF
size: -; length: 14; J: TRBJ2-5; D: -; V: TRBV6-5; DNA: TGTGCCAGCAGTTATTACGGTTACCAAGAGACCCAGTACTTC; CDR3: CASSYYGYQETQYF
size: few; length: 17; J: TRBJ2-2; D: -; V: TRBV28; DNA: TGTGCCAGCAGTTTGGGTCAGGGGCTCTCTAACACCGGGGAGCTGTTTTTT; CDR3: CASSLGQGLSNTGELFF
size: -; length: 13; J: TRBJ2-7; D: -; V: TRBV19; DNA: TGTGCCAGTAGTATAAAGGGGGAGCACGAGCAGTACTTC; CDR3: CASSIKGEHEQYF
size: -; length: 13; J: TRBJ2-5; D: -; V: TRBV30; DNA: TGTGCCTGGAGTGTTCGGAGGGGAGAGACCCAGTACTTC; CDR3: CAWSVRRGETQYF
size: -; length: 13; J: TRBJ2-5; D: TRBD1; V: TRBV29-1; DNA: TGCAGCGGGAAGACAGGGGGGCAAGAGACCCAGTACTTC; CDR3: CSGKTGGQETQYF
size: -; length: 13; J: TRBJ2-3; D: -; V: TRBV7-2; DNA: TGTGCCAGCAGCTTACAGAATACAGATACGCAGTATTTT; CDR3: CASSLQNTDTQYF
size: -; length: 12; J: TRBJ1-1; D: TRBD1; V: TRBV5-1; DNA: TGCGCCAGCAGCGGGACAGGGGATGAAGCTTTCTTT; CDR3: CASSGTGDEAFF
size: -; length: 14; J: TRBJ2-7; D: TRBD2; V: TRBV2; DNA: TGTGCCAGCAGGACATCGGGGGGGAGCTACGAGCAGTACTTC; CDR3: CASRTSGGSYEQYF
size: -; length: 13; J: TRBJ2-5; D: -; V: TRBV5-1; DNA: TGCGCCAGCAGCTTGTTGTCGGGAGAGACCCAGTACTTC; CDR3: CASSLLSGETQYF
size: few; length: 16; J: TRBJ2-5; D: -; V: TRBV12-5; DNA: TGTGCTAGTGGTTTGGTACAGGCCGCCGAATATGAGACCCAGTACTTC; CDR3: CASGLVQAAEYETQYF
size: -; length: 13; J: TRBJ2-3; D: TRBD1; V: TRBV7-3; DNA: TGTGCCAGCAGCACGGGGACAGCTCGAACGCAGTATTTT; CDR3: CASSTGTARTQYF
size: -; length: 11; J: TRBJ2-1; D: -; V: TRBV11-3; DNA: TGTGCCAGCAGCTTTCTAGAAGAGCAGTTCTTC; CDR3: CASSFLEEQFF
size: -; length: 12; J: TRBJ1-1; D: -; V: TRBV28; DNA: TGTGCCAGCAGTTCCGGTGTGGAGGGGGCTTTCTTT; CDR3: CASSSGVEGAFF
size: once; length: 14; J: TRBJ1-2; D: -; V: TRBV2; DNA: TGTGCCAGCAGGCAAGGGACACGAAGTTATGGCTACACCTTC; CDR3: CASRQGTRSYGYTF
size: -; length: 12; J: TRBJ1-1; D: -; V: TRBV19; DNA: TGTGCCAGTAGCATGGGACACCTGGGCGCTTTCTTT; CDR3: CASSMGHLGAFF
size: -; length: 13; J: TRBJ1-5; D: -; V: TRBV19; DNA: TGTGCCGCCGCGGGGGTAGGCAATCAGCCCCAGCATTTT; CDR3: CAAAGVGNQPQHF
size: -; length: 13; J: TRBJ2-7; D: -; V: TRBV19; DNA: TGTGCCAGTAGCATGACAGGACAGACGGAGCAGTACTTC; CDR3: CASSMTGQTEQYF
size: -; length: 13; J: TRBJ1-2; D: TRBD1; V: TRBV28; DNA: TGTGCCAGCAGTCGACAGGGGGCAGGTGGCTACACCTTC; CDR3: CASSRQGAGGYTF
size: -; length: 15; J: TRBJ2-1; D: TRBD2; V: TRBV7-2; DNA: TGTGCCAGCAGTCCCCTGGGGCTAGCGGGAGATGAGCAGTTCTTC; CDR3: CASSPLGLAGDEQFF
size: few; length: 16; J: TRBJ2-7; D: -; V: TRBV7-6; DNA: TGTGCCAGCAGCCCAACCCCGGACAGCGTCATGGGGGAGCAGTACTTC; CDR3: CASSPTPDSVMGEQYF
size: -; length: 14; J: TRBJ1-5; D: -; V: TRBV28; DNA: TGTGCCAGCAGAGGGGATTATGGCAATCAGCCCCAGCATTTT; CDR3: CASRGDYGNQPQHF
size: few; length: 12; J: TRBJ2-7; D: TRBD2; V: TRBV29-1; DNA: TGCAGCGTTGCTAGCGGGAGATACGAGCAGTACTTC; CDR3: CSVASGRYEQYF
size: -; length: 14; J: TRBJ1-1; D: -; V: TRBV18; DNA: TGTGCCAGCTCACCAGTATCCCGGAACACTGAAGCTTTCTTT; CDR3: CASSPVSRNTEAFF
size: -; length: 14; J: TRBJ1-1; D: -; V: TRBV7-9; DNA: TGTGCCAGCAGCTTGACGACCCGGGGCACTGAAGCTTTCTTT; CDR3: CASSLTTRGTEAFF
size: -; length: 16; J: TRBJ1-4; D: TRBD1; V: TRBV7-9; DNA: TGTGCCAGCAGCTTATTTGGACAGGAACTTGTTGAAAAACTGTTTTTT; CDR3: CASSLFGQELVEKLFF
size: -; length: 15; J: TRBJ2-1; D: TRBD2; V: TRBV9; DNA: TGTGCCAGCAGCGTAGCTAGCGGGGTATACAATGAGCAGTTCTTC; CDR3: CASSVASGVYNEQFF
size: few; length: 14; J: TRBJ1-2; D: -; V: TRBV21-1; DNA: TGTGCCAGCAGCAAAGATCGATACAGGGCTGGCTACACCTTC; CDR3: CASSKDRYRAGYTF
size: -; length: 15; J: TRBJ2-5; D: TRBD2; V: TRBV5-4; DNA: TGTGCCAGCAGCTTTCAGCGGGAGCCGGGGGAGACCCAGTACTTC; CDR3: CASSFQREPGETQYF
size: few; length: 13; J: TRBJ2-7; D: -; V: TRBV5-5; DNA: TGTGCCAGCAGCTTAGGGAGCCCCTACGAGCAGTACTTC; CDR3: CASSLGSPYEQYF
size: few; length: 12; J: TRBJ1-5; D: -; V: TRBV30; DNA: TGTGCCGGGGCCTGGGGGACTGGGCCCCAGCATTTT; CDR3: CAGAWGTGPQHF
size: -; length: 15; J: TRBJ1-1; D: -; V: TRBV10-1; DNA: TGCGCCAGCAGCGAAAGGACCGGGGTGAACACTGAAGCTTTCTTT; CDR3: CASSERTGVNTEAFF
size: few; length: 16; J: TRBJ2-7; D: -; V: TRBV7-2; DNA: TGTGCCAGCAGCTTAGGATCGAGCGGGCCTGTCTACGAGCAGTACTTC; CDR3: CASSLGSSGPVYEQYF
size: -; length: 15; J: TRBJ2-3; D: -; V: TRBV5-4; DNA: TGTGCCAGCAGCTTGGAGGCCCTAGGGAGAGATACGCAGTATTTT; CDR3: CASSLEALGRDTQYF
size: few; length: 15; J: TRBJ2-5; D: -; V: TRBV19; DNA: TGTGCCAGTAGTATCGTTGGCGGGACTCAAGAGACCCAGTACTTC; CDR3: CASSIVGGTQETQYF
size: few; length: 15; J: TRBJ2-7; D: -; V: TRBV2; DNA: TGTGCCAGCAGTGAAGCGCTCAGCGGGTACTACGAGCAGTACTTC; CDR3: CASSEALSGYYEQYF
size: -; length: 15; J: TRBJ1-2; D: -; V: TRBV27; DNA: TGTGCCAGCAGTTTAAAGGCAGGGAAGACCCCTGGCTACACCTTC; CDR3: CASSLKAGKTPGYTF
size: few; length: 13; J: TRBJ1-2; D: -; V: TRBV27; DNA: TGTGCCAGCCGCTTGAGGGAGAACTATGGCTACACCTTC; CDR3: CASRLRENYGYTF
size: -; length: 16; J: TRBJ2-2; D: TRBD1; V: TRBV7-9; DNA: TGTGCCAGCAGCTTAGAAGCAGGGGGCATCACCGGGGAGCTGTTTTTT; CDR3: CASSLEAGGITGELFF
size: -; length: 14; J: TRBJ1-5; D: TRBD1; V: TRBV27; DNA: TGTGCCAGCAGTCACAGGGGGGGCAATCAGCCCCAGCATTTT; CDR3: CASSHRGGNQPQHF
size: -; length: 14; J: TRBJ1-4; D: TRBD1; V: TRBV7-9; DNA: TGTGCCAGCAGTTTAGACAGGGTGAAAGAAAAACTGTTTTTT; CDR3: CASSLDRVKEKLFF
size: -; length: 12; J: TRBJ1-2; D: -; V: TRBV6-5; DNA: TGTGCCAGCAGTTCGGACAGCTATGGCTACACCTTC; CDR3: CASSSDSYGYTF
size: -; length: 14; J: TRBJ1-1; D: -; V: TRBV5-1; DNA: TGCGCCAGCAGCAGGCCCGGTGGAGACACTGAAGCTTTCTTT; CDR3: CASSRPGGDTEAFF
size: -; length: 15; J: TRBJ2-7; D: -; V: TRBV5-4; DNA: TGTGCCAGCAGCTCGCGTGGGAGGAGCTCCTACGAGCAGTACTTC; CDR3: CASSSRGRSSYEQYF
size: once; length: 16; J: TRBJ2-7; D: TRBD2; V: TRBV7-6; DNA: TGTGCCAGCAGCTCAACCATCGCGGGAGGGTCCTACGAGCAGTACTTC; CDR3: CASSSTIAGGSYEQYF
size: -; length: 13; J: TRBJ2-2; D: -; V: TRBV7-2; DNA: TGTGCCAGCAGCCGGACATTCGACGGGGAGCTGTTTTTT; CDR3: CASSRTFDGELFF
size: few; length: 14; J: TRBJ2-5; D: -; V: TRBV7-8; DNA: TGTGCCAGCATCTACTTAGAGGGTGAAGAGACCCAGTACTTC; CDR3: CASIYLEGEETQYF